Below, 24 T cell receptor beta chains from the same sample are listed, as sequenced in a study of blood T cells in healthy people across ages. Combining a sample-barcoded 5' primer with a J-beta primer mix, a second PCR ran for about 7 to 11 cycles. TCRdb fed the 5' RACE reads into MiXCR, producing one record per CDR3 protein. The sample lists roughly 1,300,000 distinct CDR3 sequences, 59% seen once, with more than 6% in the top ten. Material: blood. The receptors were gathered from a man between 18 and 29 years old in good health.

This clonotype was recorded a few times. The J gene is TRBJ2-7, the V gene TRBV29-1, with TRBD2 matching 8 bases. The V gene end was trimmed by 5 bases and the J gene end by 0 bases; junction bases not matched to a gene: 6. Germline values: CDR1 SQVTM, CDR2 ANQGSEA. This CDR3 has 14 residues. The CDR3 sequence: CSVRGLGTSYEQYF. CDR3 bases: TGCAGCGTTCGGGGACTAGGGACCTCCTACGAGCAGTACTTC.

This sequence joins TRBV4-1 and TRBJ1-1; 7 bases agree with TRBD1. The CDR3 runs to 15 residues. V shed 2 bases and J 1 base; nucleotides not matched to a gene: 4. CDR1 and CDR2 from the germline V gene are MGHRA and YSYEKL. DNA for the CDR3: TGCGCCAGCAGCCAACCGGGACAGAAGAACACTGAAGCTTTCTTT. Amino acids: CASSQPGQKNTEAFF.

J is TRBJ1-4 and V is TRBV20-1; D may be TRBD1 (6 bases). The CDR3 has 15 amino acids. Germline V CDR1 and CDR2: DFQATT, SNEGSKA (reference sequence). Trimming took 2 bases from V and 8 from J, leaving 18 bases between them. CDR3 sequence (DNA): TGCAGTGCTAGATCGCGGACAGTGATTAGCGAAAAACTGTTTTTT. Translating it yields CSARSRTVISEKLFF.

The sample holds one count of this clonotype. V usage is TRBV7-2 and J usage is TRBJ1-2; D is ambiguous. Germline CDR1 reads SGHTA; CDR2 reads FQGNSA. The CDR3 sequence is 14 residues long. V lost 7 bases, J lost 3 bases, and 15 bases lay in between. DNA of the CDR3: TGTGCCAGCACCCCGGGTATACGGGACTATGGCTACACCTTC. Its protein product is CASTPGIRDYGYTF.

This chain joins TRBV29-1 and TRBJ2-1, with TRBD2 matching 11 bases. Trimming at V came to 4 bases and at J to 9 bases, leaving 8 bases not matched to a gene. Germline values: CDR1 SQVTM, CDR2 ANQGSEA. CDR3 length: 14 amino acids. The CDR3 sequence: CSVGIGLAGFEQFF. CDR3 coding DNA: TGCAGCGTTGGGATAGGACTAGCGGGTTTTGAGCAGTTCTTC.

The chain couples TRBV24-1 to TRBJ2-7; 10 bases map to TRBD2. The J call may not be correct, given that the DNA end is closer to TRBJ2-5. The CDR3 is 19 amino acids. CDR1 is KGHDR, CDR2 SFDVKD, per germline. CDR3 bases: TGTGCCACCAGTGATTTGCAAGCGGGAGGGCCAGGATTGGGAGAGACCCAGTACTTC. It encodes CATSDLQAGGPGLGETQYF.

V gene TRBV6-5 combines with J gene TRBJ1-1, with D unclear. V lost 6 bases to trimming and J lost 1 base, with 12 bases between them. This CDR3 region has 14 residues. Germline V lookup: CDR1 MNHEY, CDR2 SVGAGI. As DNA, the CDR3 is TGTGCCAGCAGAGTAGGGCCGGGGAACACTGAAGCTTTCTTT. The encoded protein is CASRVGPGNTEAFF.

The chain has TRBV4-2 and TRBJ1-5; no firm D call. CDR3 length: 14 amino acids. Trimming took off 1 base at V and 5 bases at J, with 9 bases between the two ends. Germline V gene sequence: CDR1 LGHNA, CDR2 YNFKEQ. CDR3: CASSQGNDDQPQHF. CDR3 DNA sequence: TGTGCCAGCAGCCAAGGAAACGATGATCAGCCCCAGCATTTT.

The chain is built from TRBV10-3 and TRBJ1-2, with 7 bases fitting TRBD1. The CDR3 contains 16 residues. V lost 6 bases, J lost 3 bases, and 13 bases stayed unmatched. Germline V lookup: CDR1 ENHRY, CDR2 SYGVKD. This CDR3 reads CAIRTPGQTNDYGYTF. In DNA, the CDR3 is TGTGCCATCAGGACACCGGGACAGACGAATGACTATGGCTACACCTTC.

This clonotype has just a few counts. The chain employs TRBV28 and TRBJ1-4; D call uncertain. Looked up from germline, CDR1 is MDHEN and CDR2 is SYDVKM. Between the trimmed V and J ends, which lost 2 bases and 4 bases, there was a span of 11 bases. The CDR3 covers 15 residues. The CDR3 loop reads CASSLHGSINEKLFF. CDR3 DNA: TGTGCCAGCAGTTTACACGGGTCCATTAATGAAAAACTGTTTTTT.

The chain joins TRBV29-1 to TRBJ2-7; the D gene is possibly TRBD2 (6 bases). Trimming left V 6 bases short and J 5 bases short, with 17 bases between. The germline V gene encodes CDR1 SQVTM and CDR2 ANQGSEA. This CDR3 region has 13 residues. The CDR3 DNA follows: TGCAGCGTACCGGGCGCCAGACTAGACGAGCAGTACTTC. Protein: CSVPGARLDEQYF.

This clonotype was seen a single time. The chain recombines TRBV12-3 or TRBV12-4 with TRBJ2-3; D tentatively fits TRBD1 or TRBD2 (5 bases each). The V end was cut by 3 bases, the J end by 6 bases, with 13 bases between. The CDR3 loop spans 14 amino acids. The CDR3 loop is CASSFQGPGDTQYF. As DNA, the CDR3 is TGTGCCAGCAGTTTTCAGGGTCCGGGGGATACGCAGTATTTT.

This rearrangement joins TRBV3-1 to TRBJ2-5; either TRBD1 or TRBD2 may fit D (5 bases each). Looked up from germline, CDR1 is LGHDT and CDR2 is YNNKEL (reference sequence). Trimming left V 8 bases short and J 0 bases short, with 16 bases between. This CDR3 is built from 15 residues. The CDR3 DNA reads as TGTGCCAGCGGCGAGTCGGGGCAGTACCAAGAGACCCAGTACTTC. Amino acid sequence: CASGESGQYQETQYF.

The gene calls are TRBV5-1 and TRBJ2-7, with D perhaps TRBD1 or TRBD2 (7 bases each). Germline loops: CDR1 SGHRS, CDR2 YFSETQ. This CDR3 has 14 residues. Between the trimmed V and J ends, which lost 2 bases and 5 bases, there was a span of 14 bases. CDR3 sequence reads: CASSFAQGRDEQYF. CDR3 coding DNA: TGCGCCAGCAGCTTCGCACAGGGGAGGGACGAGCAGTACTTC.

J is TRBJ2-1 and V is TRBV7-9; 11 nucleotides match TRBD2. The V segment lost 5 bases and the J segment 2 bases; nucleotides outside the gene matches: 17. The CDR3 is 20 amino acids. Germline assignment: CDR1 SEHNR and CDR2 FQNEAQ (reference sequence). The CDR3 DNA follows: TGTGCCAGCAGCACCCTGGGACTAGCGGAGTTCCGGGGTACCTACAATGAGCAGTTCTTC. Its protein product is CASSTLGLAEFRGTYNEQFF.

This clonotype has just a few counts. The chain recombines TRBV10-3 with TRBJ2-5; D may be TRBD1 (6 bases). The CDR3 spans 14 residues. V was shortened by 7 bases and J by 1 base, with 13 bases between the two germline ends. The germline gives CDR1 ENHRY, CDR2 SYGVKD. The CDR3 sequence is CAIKGRGSQETQYF. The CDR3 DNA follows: TGTGCCATCAAGGGCAGGGGTAGCCAAGAGACCCAGTACTTC.

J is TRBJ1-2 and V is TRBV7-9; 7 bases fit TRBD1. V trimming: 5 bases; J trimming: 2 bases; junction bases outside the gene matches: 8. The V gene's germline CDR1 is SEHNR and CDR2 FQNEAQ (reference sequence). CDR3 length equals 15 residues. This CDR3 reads CASSPPGTANYGYTF. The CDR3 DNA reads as TGTGCCAGCAGCCCTCCCGGGACAGCAAACTATGGCTACACCTTC.

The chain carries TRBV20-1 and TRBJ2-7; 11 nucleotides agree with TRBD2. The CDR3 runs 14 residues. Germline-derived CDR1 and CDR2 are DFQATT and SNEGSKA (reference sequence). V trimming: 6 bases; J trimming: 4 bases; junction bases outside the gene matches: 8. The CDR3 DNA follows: TGCAGTGCCGTCCCGACTAGCGGGAATTACGAGCAGTACTTC. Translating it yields CSAVPTSGNYEQYF.

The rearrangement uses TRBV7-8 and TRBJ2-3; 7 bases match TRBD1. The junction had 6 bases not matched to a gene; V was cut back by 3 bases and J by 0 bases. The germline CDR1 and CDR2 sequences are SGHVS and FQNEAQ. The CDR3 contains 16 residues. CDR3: CASSFTGAPSTDTQYF. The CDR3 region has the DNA TGTGCCAGCAGCTTTACAGGGGCCCCAAGCACAGATACGCAGTATTTT.

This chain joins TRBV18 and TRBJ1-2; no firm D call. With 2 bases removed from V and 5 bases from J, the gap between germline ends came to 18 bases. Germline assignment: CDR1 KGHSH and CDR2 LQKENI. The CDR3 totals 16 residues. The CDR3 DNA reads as TGTGCCAGCTCACCAGATAGTACGACCCAGAGATATGGCTACACCTTC. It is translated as CASSPDSTTQRYGYTF. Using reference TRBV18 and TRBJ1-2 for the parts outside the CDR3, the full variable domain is NAGVMQNPRHLVRRRGQEARLRCSPMKGHSHVYWYRQLPEEGLKFMVYLQKENIIDESGMPKERFSAEFPKEGPSILRIQQVVRGDSAAYFCASSPDSTTQRYGYTFGSGTRLTVV.

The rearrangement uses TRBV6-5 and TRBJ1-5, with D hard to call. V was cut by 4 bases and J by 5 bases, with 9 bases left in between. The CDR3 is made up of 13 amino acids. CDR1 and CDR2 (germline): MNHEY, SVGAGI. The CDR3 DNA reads TGTGCCAGCAGTTTGTCCGAGGATCAGCCCCAGCATTTT. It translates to CASSLSEDQPQHF.

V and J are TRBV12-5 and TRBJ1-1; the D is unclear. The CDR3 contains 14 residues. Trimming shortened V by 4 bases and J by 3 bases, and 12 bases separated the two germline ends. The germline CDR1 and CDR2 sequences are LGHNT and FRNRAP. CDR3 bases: TGTGCTAGTGGTTGGGATTTGCCGGACACTGAAGCTTTCTTT. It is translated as CASGWDLPDTEAFF.

The CDR3 nucleotides read TGTGCCAGCAGCGTAGGTATAGGACAGCAGAATGGCTACACCTTC. It encodes CASSVGIGQQNGYTF. The V and J genes are TRBV9 and TRBJ1-2, with D possibly TRBD1 on 6 matching bases. V dropped 0 bases and J dropped 6 bases, with 15 bases sitting between them. The CDR3 totals 15 residues. Germline lookup yields CDR1 SGDLS and CDR2 YYNGEE.

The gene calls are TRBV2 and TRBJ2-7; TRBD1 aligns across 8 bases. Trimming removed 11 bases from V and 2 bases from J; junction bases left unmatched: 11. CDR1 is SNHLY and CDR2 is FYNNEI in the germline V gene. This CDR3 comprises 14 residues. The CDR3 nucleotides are TGTGCCGGCCTCGACAGGGGAAGGGCCTACGAGCAGTACTTC. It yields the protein CAGLDRGRAYEQYF. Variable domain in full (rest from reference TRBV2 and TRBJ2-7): EPEVTQTPSHQVTQMGQEVILRCVPISNHLYFYWYRQILGQKVEFLVSFYNNEISEKSEIFDDQFSVERPDGSNFTLKIRSTKLEDSAMYFCAGLDRGRAYEQYFGPGTRLTVT.